Sequencing of this T cell receptor (beta chain) was carried out in a study of human T cells and chemical hapten exposure. Overall study: Patients had diphenylcyclopropenone applied to the scalp weekly throughout the roughly 25-week study. TCR yields differed between samples (mainly from small differences in pooled library volume).

Regarding time point: patch test 3, about 24 weeks after DPC sensitization. Documented treatment: therapeutic diphenylcyclopropenone sensitization with weekly scalp DPC. Donation of samples came from alopecia patients who were 18 to 70 years old and suitable for DPC. TCRdb reanalysed the RACE reads using MiXCR and keeps one entry per CDR3 protein. The table has 210,000 or so distinct CDR3 sequences, roughly a quarter seen once; the top ten hold 2% to 3%. CDR1 is MNHEY and CDR2 is SVGEGT in the germline V gene. The length of the CDR3 is 15 residues. The V gene lost 4 bases and the J gene lost 8 bases, with 18 bases spanning the gap.

The sequence came from a woman aged 40 to 50 with alopecia areata. Some clones in this sample may be carry-over from other donors' samples. This sequence joins TRBV6-2 or TRBV6-3 and TRBJ2-1; D call uncertain. The sample was whole blood, taken in connection with sensitization to the hapten diphenylcyclopropenone (DPC). The CDR3 is CASSFGRAPRHEQFF. CDR3 in DNA: TGTGCCAGCAGTTTTGGTAGGGCTCCAAGGCATGAGCAGTTCTTC.